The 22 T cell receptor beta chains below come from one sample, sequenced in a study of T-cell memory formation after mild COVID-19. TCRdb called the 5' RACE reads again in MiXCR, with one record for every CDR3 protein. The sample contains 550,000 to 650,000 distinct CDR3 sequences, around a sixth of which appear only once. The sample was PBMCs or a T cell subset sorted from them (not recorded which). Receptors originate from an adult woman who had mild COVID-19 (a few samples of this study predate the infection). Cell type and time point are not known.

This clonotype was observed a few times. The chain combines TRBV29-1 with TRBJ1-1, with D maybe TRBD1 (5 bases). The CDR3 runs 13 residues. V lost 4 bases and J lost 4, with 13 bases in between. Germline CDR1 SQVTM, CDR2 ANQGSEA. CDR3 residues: CSVVGGMSTEAFF. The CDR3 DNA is TGCAGCGTTGTTGGGGGAATGAGCACTGAAGCTTTCTTT.

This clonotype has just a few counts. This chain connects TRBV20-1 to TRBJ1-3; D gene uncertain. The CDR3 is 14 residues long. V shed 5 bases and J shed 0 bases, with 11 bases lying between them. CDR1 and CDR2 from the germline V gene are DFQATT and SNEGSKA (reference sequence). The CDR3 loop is CSALTAGSGNTIYF. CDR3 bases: TGCAGTGCTTTGACTGCCGGCTCTGGAAACACCATATATTTT.

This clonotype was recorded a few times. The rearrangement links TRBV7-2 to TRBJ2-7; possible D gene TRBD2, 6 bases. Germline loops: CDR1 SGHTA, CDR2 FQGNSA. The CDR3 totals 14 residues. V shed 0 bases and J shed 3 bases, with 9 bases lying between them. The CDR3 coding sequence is TGTGCCAGCAGCTTAGCGACTAGTCTCTACGAGCAGTACTTC. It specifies CASSLATSLYEQYF.

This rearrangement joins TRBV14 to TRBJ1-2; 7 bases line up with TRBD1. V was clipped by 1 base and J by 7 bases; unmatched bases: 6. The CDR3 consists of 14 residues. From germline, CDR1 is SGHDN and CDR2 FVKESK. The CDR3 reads CASSQARQGGGYTF. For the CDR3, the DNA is TGTGCCAGCAGCCAAGCAAGACAGGGCGGTGGCTACACCTTC.

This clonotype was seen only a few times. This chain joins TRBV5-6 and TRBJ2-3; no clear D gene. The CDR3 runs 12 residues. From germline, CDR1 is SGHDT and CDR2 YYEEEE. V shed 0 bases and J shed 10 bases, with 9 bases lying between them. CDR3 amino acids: CASSLVAEAQYF. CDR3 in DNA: TGTGCCAGCAGCTTGGTAGCAGAGGCGCAGTATTTT.

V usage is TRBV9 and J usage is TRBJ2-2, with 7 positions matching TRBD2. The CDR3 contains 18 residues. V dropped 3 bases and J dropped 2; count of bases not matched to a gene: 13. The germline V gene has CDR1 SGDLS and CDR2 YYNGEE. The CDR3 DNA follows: TGTGCCAGCAGCGACCCTGAGAGACGGGAGGTAAACACCGGGGAGCTGTTTTTT. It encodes CASSDPERREVNTGELFF.

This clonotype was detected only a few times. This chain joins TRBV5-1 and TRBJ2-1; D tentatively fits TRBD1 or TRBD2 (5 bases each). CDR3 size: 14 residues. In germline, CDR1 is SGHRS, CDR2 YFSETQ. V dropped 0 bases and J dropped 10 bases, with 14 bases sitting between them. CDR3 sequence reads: CASSLAGLAYEQFF. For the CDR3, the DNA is TGCGCCAGCAGCTTGGCGGGGCTAGCATACGAGCAGTTCTTC.

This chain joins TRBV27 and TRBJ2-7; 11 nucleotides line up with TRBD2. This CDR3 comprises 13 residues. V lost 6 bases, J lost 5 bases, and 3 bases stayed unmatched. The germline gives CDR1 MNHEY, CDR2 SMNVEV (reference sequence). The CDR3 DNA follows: TGTGCCAGCAGACTAGCGGGAGTGAACGAGCAGTACTTC. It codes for CASRLAGVNEQYF.

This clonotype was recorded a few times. The CDR3 protein is CASSRIRGQRQGYTF. CDR3 sequence (DNA): TGTGCCAGCAGCCGCATAAGGGGGCAGAGGCAAGGCTACACCTTC. The chain combines TRBV6-5 with TRBJ1-2; 7 bases are a match to TRBD1. The CDR3 length is 15 residues. Germline trimming cut 6 bases from V and 8 bases from J; bases unmatched to any gene: 15. Germline V gene sequence: CDR1 MNHEY, CDR2 SVGAGI.

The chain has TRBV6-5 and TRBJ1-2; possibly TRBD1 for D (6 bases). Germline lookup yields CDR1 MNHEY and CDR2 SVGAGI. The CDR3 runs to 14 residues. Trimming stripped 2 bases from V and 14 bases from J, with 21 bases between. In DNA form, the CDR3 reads TGTGCCAGCAGTTACAAGGGAGAAGGGGGAAGAAGGACCTTC. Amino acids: CASSYKGEGGRRTF.

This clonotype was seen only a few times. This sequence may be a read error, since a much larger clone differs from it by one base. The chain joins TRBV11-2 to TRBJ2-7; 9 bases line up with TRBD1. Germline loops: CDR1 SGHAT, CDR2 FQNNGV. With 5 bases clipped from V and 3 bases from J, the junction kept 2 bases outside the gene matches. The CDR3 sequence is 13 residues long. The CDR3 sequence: CASSMTGGYEQYF. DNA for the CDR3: TGTGCCAGCAGCATGACAGGGGGCTACGAGCAGTACTTC.

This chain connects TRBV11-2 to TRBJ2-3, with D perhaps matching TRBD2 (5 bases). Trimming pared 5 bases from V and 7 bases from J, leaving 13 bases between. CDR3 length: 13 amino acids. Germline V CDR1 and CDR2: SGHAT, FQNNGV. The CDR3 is CASSPWGAHTQYF. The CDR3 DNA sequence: TGTGCCAGCAGCCCGTGGGGAGCCCATACGCAGTATTTT. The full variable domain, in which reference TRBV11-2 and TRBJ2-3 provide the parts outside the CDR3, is EAGVAQSPRYKIIEKRQSVAFWCNPISGHATLYWYQQILGQGPKLLIQFQNNGVVDDSQLPKDRFSAERLKGVDSTLKIQPAKLEDSAVYLCASSPWGAHTQYFGPGTRLTVL.

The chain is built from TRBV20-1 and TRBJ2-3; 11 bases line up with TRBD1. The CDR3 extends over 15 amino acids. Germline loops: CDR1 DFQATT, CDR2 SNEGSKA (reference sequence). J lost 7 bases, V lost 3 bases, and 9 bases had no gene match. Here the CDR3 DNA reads TGCAGTGCTAGTCCCCGGGACAGGGGGACCTATACGCAGTATTTT. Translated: CSASPRDRGTYTQYF.

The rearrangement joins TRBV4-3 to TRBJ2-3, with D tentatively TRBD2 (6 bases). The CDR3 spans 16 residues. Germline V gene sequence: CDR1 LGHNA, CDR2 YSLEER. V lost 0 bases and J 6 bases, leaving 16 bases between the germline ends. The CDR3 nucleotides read TGCGCCAGCAGCCAAGAGCAACAGCGGGCAGGTGATACGCAGTATTTT. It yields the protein CASSQEQQRAGDTQYF.

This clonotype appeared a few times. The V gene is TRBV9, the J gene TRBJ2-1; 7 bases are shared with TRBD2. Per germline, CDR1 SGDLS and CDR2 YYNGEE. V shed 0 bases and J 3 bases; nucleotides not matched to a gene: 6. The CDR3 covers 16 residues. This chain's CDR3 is CASSVGLGLNYNEQFF. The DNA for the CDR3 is TGTGCCAGCAGCGTAGGTCTGGGACTAAACTACAATGAGCAGTTCTTC.

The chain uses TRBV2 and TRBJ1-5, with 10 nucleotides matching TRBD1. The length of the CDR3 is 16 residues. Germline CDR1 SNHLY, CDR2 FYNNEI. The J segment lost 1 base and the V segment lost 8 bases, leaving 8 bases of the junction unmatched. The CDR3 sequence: CASFRDRGGSNQPQHF. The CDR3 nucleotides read TGTGCCAGCTTTCGGGACAGGGGAGGGAGCAATCAGCCCCAGCATTTT. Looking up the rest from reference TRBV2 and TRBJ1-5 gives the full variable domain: EPEVTQTPSHQVTQMGQEVILRCVPISNHLYFYWYRQILGQKVEFLVSFYNNEISEKSEIFDDQFSVERPDGSNFTLKIRSTKLEDSAMYFCASFRDRGGSNQPQHFGDGTRLSIL.

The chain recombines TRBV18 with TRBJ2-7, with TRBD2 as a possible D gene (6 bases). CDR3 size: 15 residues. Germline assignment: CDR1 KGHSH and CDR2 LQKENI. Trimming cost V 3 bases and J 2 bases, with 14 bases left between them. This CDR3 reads CASSPTAGLTYEQYF. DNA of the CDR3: TGTGCCAGCTCACCGACAGCGGGCTTAACCTACGAGCAGTACTTC.

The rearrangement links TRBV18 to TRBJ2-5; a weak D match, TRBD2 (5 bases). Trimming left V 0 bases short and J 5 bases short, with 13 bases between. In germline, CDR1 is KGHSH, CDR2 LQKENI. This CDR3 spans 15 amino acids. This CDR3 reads CASSPPGRRGETQYF. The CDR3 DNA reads TGTGCCAGCTCACCACCGGGCAGGAGAGGGGAGACCCAGTACTTC.

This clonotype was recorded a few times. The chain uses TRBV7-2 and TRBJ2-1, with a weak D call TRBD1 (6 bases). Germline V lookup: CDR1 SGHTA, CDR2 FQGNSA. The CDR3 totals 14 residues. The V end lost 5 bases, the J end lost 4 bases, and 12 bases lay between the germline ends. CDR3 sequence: CASSTRTVYNEQFF. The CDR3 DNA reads TGTGCCAGCAGCACACGGACAGTTTACAATGAGCAGTTCTTC.

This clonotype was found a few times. The CDR3 coding sequence is TGTGCCACCAGTGGCGGGGAACCCACCGGGGAGCTGTTTTTT. Its translation is CATSGGEPTGELFF. The chain uses TRBV24-1 and TRBJ2-2, with D possibly TRBD2 on 6 matching bases. Per the germline V gene, CDR1 is KGHDR and CDR2 is SFDVKD. The length of the CDR3 is 14 residues. Trimming took off 5 bases at V and 4 bases at J, with 10 bases between the two ends.

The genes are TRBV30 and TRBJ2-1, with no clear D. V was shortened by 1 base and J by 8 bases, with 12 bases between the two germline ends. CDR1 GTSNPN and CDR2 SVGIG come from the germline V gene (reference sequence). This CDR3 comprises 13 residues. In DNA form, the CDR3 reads TGTGCCTGGAGTGGGTCGGTTTGGGATGAGCAGTTCTTC. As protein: CAWSGSVWDEQFF.

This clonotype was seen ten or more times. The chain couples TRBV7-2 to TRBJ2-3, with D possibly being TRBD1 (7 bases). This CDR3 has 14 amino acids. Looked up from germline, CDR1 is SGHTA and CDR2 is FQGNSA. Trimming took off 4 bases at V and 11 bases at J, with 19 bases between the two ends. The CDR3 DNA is TGTGCCAGCAGCTCCCGACAGGGAGGAATGGTGCAGTATTTT. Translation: CASSSRQGGMVQYF.